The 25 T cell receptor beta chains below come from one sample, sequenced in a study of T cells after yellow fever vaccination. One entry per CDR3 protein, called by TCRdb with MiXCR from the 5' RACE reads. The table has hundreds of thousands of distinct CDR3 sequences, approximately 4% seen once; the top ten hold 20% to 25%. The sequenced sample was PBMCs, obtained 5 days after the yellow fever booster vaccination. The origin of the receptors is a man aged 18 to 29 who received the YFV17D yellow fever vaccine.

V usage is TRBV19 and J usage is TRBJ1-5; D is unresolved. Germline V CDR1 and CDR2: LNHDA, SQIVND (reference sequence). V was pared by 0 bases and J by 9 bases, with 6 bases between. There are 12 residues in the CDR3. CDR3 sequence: CASSIDRWPQHF. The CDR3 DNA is TGTGCCAGTAGTATAGATCGCTGGCCCCAGCATTTT.

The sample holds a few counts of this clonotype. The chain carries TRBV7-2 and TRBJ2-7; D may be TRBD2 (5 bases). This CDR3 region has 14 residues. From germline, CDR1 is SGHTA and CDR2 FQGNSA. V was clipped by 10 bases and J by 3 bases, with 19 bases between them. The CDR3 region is CAISTEAGIYEQYF. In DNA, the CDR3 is TGTGCCATCTCGACTGAGGCGGGTATCTACGAGCAGTACTTC.

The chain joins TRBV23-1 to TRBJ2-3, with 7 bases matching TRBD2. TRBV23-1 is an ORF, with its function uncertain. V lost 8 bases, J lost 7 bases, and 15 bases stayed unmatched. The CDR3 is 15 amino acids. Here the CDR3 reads CASRKWRERRNTQYF. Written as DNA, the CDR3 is TGCGCCAGCCGTAAATGGCGGGAGCGACGCAATACGCAGTATTTT.

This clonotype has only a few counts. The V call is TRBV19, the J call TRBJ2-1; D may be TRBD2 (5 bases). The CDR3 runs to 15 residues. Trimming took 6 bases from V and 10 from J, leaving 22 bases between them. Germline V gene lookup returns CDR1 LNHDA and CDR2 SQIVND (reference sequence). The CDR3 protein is CASRAPGLPKGEQFF. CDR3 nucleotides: TGTGCCAGTAGAGCCCCTGGACTGCCTAAGGGCGAGCAGTTCTTC.

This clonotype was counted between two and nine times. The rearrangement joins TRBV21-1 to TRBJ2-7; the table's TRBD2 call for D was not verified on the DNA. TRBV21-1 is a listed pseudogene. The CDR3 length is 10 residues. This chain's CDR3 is CASSKASRYV. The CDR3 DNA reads TGTGCCAGCAGCAAGGCCTCCCGGTACGTC.

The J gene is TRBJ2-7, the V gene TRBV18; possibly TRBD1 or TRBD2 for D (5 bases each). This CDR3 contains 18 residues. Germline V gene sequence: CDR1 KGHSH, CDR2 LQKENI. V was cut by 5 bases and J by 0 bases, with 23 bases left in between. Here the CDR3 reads CASSSPQIRDRSSYEQYF. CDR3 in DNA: TGTGCCAGCTCATCGCCCCAGATTCGGGACCGAAGCTCCTACGAGCAGTACTTC.

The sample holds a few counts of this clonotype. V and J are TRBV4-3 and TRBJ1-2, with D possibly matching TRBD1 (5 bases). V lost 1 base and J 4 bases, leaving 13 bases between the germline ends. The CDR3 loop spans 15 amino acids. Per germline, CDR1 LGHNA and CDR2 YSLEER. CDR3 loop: CASSQGGDSFYGYTF. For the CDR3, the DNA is TGCGCCAGCAGCCAAGGGGGAGACAGTTTCTATGGCTACACCTTC.

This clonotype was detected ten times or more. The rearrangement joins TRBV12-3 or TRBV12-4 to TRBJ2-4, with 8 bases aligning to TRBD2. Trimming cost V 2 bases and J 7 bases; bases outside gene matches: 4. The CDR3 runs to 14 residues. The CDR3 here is CASSLSGGWNIQYF. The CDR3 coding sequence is TGTGCCAGCAGTTTATCGGGGGGGTGGAACATTCAGTACTTC.

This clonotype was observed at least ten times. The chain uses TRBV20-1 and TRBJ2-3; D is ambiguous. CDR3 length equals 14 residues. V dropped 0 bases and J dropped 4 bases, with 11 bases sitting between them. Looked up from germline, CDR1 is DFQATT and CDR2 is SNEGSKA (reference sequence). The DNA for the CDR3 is TGCAGTGCTAGAGATCCCCTCGCGCCAGATACGCAGTATTTT. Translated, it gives CSARDPLAPDTQYF.

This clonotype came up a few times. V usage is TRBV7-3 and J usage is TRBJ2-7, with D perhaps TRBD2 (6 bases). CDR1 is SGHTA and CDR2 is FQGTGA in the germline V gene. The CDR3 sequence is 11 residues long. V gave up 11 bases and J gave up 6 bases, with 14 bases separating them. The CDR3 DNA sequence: TGTGCCTCACCCCTCGGGGGCGAGCAGTACGTC. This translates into CASPLGGEQYV.

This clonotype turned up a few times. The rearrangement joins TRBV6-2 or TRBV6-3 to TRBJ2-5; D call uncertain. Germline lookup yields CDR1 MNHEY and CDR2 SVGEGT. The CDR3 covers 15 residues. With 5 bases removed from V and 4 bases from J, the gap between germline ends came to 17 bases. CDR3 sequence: CASSTPWSNTETQYF. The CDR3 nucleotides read TGTGCCAGCAGTACGCCTTGGAGTAATACAGAGACCCAGTACTTC.

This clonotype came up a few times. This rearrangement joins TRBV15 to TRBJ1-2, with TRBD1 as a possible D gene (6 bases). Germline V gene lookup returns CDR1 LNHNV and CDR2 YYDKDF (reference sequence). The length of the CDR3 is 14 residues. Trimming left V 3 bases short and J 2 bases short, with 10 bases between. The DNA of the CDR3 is TGTGCCACCAGCAGGATAGGACAGAACTATGGCTACACCTTC. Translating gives CATSRIGQNYGYTF.

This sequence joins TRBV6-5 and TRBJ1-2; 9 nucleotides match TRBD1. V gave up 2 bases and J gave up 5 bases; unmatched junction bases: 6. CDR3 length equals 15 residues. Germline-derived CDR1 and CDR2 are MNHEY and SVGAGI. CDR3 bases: TGTGCCAGCAGTTACATTGGACAGGGGAAGTATGGCTACACCTTC. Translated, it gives CASSYIGQGKYGYTF.

CDR3 sequence reads: CASSLDTSKNIQYF. The DNA for the CDR3 is TGCGCCAGCAGCTTGGACACCTCCAAAAACATTCAGTACTTC. The chain employs TRBV5-1 and TRBJ2-4; D unclear. This CDR3 contains 14 residues. V lost 0 bases, J lost 2 bases, and 6 bases lay in between. The germline V gene encodes CDR1 SGHRS and CDR2 YFSETQ.

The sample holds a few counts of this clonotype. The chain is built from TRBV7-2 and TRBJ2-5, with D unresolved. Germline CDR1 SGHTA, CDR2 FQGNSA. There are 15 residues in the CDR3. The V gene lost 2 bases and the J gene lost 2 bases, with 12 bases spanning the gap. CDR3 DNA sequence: TGTGCCAGCAGCTTATGGGCCGGTGGTCAAGAGACCCAGTACTTC. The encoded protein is CASSLWAGGQETQYF.

CDR3 region: CASRPLAWAYGYTF. Here the CDR3 DNA reads TGTGCCAGCCGCCCCTTGGCGTGGGCCTATGGCTACACCTTC. The chain uses TRBV12-3 or TRBV12-4 and TRBJ1-2; D uncertain. With 8 bases removed from V and 4 bases from J, the gap between germline ends came to 17 bases. The CDR3 totals 14 residues.

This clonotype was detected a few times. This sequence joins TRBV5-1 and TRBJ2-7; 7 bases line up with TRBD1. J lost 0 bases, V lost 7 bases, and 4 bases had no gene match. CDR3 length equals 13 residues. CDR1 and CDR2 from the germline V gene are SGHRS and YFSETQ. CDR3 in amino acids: CASSDRASYEQYF. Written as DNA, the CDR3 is TGCGCCAGCTCAGACAGGGCCTCCTACGAGCAGTACTTC.

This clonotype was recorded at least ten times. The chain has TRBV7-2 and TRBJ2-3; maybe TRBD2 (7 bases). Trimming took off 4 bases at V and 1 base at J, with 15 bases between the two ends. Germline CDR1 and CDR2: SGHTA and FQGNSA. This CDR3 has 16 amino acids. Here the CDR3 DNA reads TGTGCCAGCAGCTCACAGGCGGGGGCCCGCACAGATACGCAGTATTTT. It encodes CASSSQAGARTDTQYF.

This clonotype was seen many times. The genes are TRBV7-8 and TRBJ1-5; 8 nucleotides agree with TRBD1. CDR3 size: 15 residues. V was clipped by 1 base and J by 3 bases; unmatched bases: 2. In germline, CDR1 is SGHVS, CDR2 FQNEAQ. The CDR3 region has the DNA TGTGCCAGCAGCTTAGGGACAGGGCTCAATCAGCCCCAGCATTTT. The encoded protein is CASSLGTGLNQPQHF.

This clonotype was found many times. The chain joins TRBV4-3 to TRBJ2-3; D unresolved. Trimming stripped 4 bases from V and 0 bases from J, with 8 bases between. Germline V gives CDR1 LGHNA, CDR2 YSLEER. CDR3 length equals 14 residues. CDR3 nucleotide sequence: TGCGCCAGCAGCCGACATAGGAGCACAGATACGCAGTATTTT. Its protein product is CASSRHRSTDTQYF.

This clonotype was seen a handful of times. As DNA, the CDR3 is TGTGCCAGCAGCTCCGGACAGACTAGCACAGATACGCAGTATTTT. This codes for CASSSGQTSTDTQYF. V is TRBV7-2 and J is TRBJ2-3, with D perhaps matching TRBD1 (6 bases). Trimming left V 4 bases short and J 0 bases short, with 11 bases between. Germline CDR1 and CDR2: SGHTA and FQGNSA. The length of the CDR3 is 15 residues.

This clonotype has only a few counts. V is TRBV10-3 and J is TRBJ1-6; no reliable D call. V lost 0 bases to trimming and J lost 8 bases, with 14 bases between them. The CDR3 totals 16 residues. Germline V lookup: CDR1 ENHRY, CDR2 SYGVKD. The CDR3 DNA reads TGTGCCATCAGTGAGTCGCGGGGAGCTAGTCATTCACCCCTCCACTTT. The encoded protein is CAISESRGASHSPLHF.

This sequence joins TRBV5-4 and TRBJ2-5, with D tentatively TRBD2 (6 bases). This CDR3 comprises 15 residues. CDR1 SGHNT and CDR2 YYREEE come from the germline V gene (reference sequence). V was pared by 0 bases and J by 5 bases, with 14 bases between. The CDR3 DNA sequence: TGTGCCAGCAGCTTGGATACCGGGGGAGGTGAGACCCAGTACTTC. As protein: CASSLDTGGGETQYF.

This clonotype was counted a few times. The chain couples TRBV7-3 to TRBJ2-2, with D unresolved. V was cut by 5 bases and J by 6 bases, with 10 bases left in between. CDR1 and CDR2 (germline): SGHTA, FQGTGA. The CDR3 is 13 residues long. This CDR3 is CASSTQSPGELFF. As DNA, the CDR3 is TGTGCCAGCAGCACTCAGAGTCCCGGGGAGCTGTTTTTT.

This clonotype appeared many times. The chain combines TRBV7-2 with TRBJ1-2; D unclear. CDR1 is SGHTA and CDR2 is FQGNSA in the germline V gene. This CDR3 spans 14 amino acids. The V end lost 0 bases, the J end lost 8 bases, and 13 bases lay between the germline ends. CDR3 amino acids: CASSLASWLGGYTF. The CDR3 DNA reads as TGTGCCAGCAGCTTAGCGTCTTGGTTAGGAGGCTACACCTTC.